Detailed here is one TCR beta chain. What it binds is not known. The V end was cut by 5 bases, the J end by 3 bases, with 15 bases between. CDR3 size: 15 residues. Germline CDR1 and CDR2: SNHLY and FYNNEI. This entry is derived from a study of early T cells in non-severe SARS-CoV-2 infection. Attachment of unique molecular identifiers to individual cDNA molecules was performed. TCRdb processed the 5' RACE reads anew with MiXCR; each CDR3 protein has one entry. The sample records tens of thousands of distinct CDR3 sequences, about 6% being singletons. Broader study findings: Matching results from VDJdb favored anti-spike CD8 responses, leaving private and CD4 specificities undetected.

The TCR originated in an adult who was a healthcare worker with PCR-confirmed SARS-CoV-2 infection or an uninfected control (not recorded which). The specimen was whole blood. This sequence joins TRBV2 and TRBJ2-3, with D unresolved. The CDR3 reads CASSTEGRGTDTQYF. DNA for the CDR3: TGTGCCAGCAGTACGGAAGGGCGCGGTACAGATACGCAGTATTTT.